The clone carrying this TCR beta chain appeared many times. The antigen remains undetermined. TCRdb recomputed calls from the RT-PCR reads with MiXCR, one row per CDR3 protein. The sample yields 450,000 to 600,000 distinct CDR3 sequences, approximately 7.8% seen once. The CDR3 loop spans 14 amino acids. The ends were cut back, 5 bases at V and 1 base at J, with 9 bases in the middle. This specimen belongs to a study of response to subunit inactivated influenza vaccine. Study-wide results and limits: Only a handful of new T cells, the authors suggested, are recruited with each seasonal influenza vaccination.

This rearrangement joins TRBV12-3 or TRBV12-4 to TRBJ1-5, with D possibly being TRBD1 (5 bases). The sequencing here drew on PBMCs from blood, taken around 25 months after vaccination. The sequence was collected from a man aged 50-75 years who received an inactivated influenza vaccine. For the CDR3, the DNA is TGTGCCAGCAGTCCTAGACAGAGCAATCAGCCCCAGCATTTT. This encodes CASSPRQSNQPQHF.